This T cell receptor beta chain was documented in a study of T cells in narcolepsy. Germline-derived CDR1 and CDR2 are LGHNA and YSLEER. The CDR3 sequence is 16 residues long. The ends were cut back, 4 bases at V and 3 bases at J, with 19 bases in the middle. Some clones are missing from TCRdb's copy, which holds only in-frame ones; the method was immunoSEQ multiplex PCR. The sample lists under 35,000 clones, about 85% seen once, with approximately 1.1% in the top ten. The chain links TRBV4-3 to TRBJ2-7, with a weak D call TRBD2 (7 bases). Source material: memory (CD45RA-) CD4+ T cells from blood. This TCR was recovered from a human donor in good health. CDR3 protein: CASSRAVGAGDYEQYF. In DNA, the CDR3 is TGCGCCAGCAGCCGAGCCGTGGGGGCGGGGGACTACGAGCAGTACTTC.